These 19 T cell receptor beta chains came from one sample sequenced in a study of T cells after yellow fever vaccination. TCRdb reprocessed the 5' RACE reads with MiXCR, giving one entry per CDR3 protein. The table records about 630,000 distinct CDR3 sequences, approximately 13% of them present only once. Sequencing was performed on PBMCs, taken on the day of the yellow fever booster vaccination. These receptor sequences come from a man in his thirties or forties who received the YFV17D yellow fever vaccine.

The rearrangement links TRBV29-1 to TRBJ1-1; D is possibly TRBD1 (6 bases). The CDR3 runs 13 residues. The V and J ends lost 6 bases and 0 bases respectively, with 11 bases between them. Germline V gives CDR1 SQVTM, CDR2 ANQGSEA. The CDR3 nucleotides are TGCAGCGTCAAAGGACAGCTGAACACTGAAGCTTTCTTT. This encodes CSVKGQLNTEAFF.

This clonotype was detected only a few times. The chain recombines TRBV27 with TRBJ2-7; 12 bases fit TRBD2. The CDR3 is 13 amino acids. V shed 3 bases and J 7 bases; nucleotides not matched to a gene: 1. Germline V gene lookup returns CDR1 MNHEY and CDR2 SMNVEV (reference sequence). CDR3 bases: TGTGCCAGCAGTTTCGGACTAGCGGGAGAGCAGTACTTC. Residues: CASSFGLAGEQYF.

The chain uses TRBV12-3 or TRBV12-4 and TRBJ2-7; D ambiguous. V shed 5 bases and J shed 3 bases, with 14 bases lying between them. CDR3 length: 14 residues. For the CDR3, the DNA is TGTGCCAGCAGTGACCTCGACACGGGCTACGAGCAGTACTTC. Its translation: CASSDLDTGYEQYF.

This clonotype came up a few times. The rearrangement links TRBV3-1 to TRBJ1-3; a possible D gene is TRBD1 (5 bases). Germline values: CDR1 LGHDT, CDR2 YNNKEL (reference sequence). Trimming took off 1 base at V and 4 bases at J, with 8 bases between the two ends. The CDR3 spans 14 residues. The CDR3 spells CASSQAGPGNTIYF. As DNA, the CDR3 is TGTGCCAGCAGCCAAGCAGGGCCCGGAAACACCATATATTTT.

This clonotype was found a few times. The gene calls are TRBV12-3 or TRBV12-4 and TRBJ2-7; the D is unclear. The CDR3 sequence is 12 residues long. V lost 7 bases to trimming and J lost 3 bases, with 10 bases between them. The CDR3 DNA sequence: TGTGCCAGCAAGGCAGCTGACTACGAGCAGTACTTC. Its translation: CASKAADYEQYF.

V and J are TRBV10-2 and TRBJ2-5; the match to TRBD2 covers 9 bases. This CDR3 is built from 17 residues. J was trimmed by 1 base and V by 2 bases; bases with no gene match: 8. The germline V gene encodes CDR1 WSHSY and CDR2 SAAADI. In nucleotides, the CDR3 is TGCGCCAGCAGTGAGGCCATTCAGCGGGAGGCCCAAGAGACCCAGTACTTC. As protein: CASSEAIQREAQETQYF.

The V and J genes are TRBV3-1 and TRBJ2-1; 12 nucleotides align to TRBD2. Germline V CDR1 and CDR2: LGHDT, YNNKEL (reference sequence). The CDR3 is made up of 16 amino acids. J was trimmed by 5 bases and V by 4 bases; bases with no gene match: 6. CDR3 in amino acids: CASSLLAGGGHNEQFF. CDR3 DNA sequence: TGTGCCAGCAGCCTACTAGCGGGAGGCGGCCACAATGAGCAGTTCTTC.

Ten or more counts support this clonotype. The chain uses TRBV9 and TRBJ2-1, with 11 bases lining up with TRBD2. This CDR3 has 15 residues. Trimming cost V 4 bases and J 6 bases; bases outside gene matches: 6. Germline CDR1 is SGDLS and CDR2 is YYNGEE. CDR3 amino acids: CASSTSGTSGNEQFF. The CDR3 DNA follows: TGTGCCAGCAGCACCTCCGGGACTAGCGGCAATGAGCAGTTCTTC.

This chain connects TRBV4-2 to TRBJ2-3; no clear D. Germline V gene lookup returns CDR1 LGHNA and CDR2 YNFKEQ. Trimming left V 0 bases short and J 0 bases short, with 7 bases between. The CDR3 has 15 amino acids. DNA of the CDR3: TGTGCCAGCAGCCAAGATCGACGTAGCACAGATACGCAGTATTTT. Amino acid sequence: CASSQDRRSTDTQYF.

V usage is TRBV6-5 and J usage is TRBJ2-3, with a possible D match to TRBD2 (6 bases). This CDR3 comprises 16 residues. The V and J ends lost 2 bases and 1 base respectively, with 13 bases between them. Germline V gives CDR1 MNHEY, CDR2 SVGAGI. The CDR3, as DNA: TGTGCCAGCAGTTACCTATCGGGAGTCCGCACAGATACGCAGTATTTT. This encodes CASSYLSGVRTDTQYF.

This clonotype was counted between two and nine times. The rearrangement joins TRBV12-3 or TRBV12-4 to TRBJ2-1; 11 bases map to TRBD2. The CDR3 extends over 17 amino acids. J lost 8 bases, V lost 6 bases, and 15 bases had no gene match. CDR3 nucleotides: TGTGCCAGCAGCCCCCCTTTGTCACTAGCGGGAGTTTATGAGCAGTTCTTC. Encoded protein: CASSPPLSLAGVYEQFF.

The rearrangement joins TRBV7-2 to TRBJ2-5; D may be TRBD1 (6 bases). The CDR3 has 15 residues. Germline assignment: CDR1 SGHTA and CDR2 FQGNSA. V was shortened by 1 base and J by 2 bases, with 11 bases between the two germline ends. In DNA form, the CDR3 reads TGTGCCAGCAGCTTAGACAGGGTCCTTCAAGAGACCCAGTACTTC. Protein sequence: CASSLDRVLQETQYF.

In its sample, this clonotype was seen a few times. This chain joins TRBV15 and TRBJ2-5; 8 nucleotides agree with TRBD1. This CDR3 has 14 residues. J gave up 5 bases and V 4 bases, and 6 bases lay outside the gene matches. Germline-derived CDR1 and CDR2 are LNHNV and YYDKDF (reference sequence). CDR3 in amino acids: CATSTGQGVETQYF. CDR3 DNA: TGTGCCACCAGCACCGGACAGGGTGTGGAGACCCAGTACTTC.

The V call is TRBV2, the J call TRBJ2-1; TRBD2 is a possible D gene (6 bases). With 6 bases removed from V and 7 bases from J, the gap between germline ends came to 22 bases. The germline V gene has CDR1 SNHLY and CDR2 FYNNEI. The CDR3 totals 16 residues. CDR3 protein: CASRDSFGRGGNEQFF. The CDR3 DNA reads TGTGCCAGCAGGGATTCGTTTGGCCGAGGAGGGAATGAGCAGTTCTTC.

This clonotype has just a few counts. The chain carries TRBV5-1 and TRBJ2-7; D remains unclear. CDR1 is SGHRS and CDR2 is YFSETQ in the germline V gene. CDR3 length equals 13 residues. V was pared by 0 bases and J by 7 bases, with 11 bases between. CDR3 sequence: CASSLGLPREQYF. CDR3 bases: TGCGCCAGCAGCTTGGGCCTTCCTCGGGAGCAGTACTTC.

CDR3 loop: CASTHGGELFF. The CDR3 nucleotides read TGTGCCAGCACCCATGGGGGGGAGCTGTTTTTT. The V call is TRBV12-3 or TRBV12-4, the J call TRBJ2-2; D is unclear. The CDR3 consists of 11 residues. Trimming took off 7 bases at V and 8 bases at J, with 8 bases between the two ends.

This clonotype appeared a few times. One end of the junction is discordant with germline, which a read error may explain. The CDR3 nucleotides are TGTGCCAGCAGCGTCCTCGAGCTCGCAGAAGGTTTCTTT. It codes for CASSVLELAEGFF. This chain uses TRBV5-5 with TRBJ1-1; no clear D. CDR1 SGHKS and CDR2 YYEKEE come from the germline V gene (reference sequence). This CDR3 is built from 13 residues.

This clonotype was observed a handful of times. This chain uses TRBV5-1 with TRBJ1-2, with D possibly being TRBD1 (6 bases). The CDR3 is made up of 13 amino acids. Germline V lookup: CDR1 SGHRS, CDR2 YFSETQ. The V end was cut by 4 bases, the J end by 5 bases, with 12 bases between. The chain's CDR3 is CASSGAGAYGYTF. The CDR3 bases are TGCGCCAGCAGCGGAGCAGGGGCATATGGCTACACCTTC.

The rearrangement joins TRBV29-1 to TRBJ1-1, with TRBD1 matching 7 bases. The CDR3 extends over 12 amino acids. Germline CDR1 is SQVTM and CDR2 is ANQGSEA. CDR3 nucleotides: TGCAGTGGAGAGGGGGCTAACACTGAAGCTTTCTTT. It specifies CSGEGANTEAFF.